A single sample gave rise to the 13 T cell receptor beta chains below, sequenced in a study of molecular identifiers for immune sequencing clone quantification. TCRdb processed the PCR reads anew with MiXCR; each CDR3 protein has one entry. The data show around 470,000 distinct CDR3 sequences, about 25% seen once. The sample was naive CD8+ T cells from blood, with Jurkat cell RNA spiked in. The subset here: FACS-sorted CD8+CD4-CCR7+CD45RA+ naive T cells. The receptor source for this set is a human donor in good health. Some libraries in this study had Jurkat cell RNA spiked in.

This clonotype showed up just a few times. The chain recombines TRBV28 with TRBJ2-1; tentative D call: TRBD2 (6 bases). The CDR3 is 12 residues long. Germline V lookup: CDR1 MDHEN, CDR2 SYDVKM. Trimming left V 1 base short and J 9 bases short, with 7 bases between. The CDR3 DNA sequence: TGTGCCAGCAGTTTATTGGGGGGTGAGCAGTTCTTC. This translates into CASSLLGGEQFF. Looking up the rest from reference TRBV28 and TRBJ2-1 gives the full variable domain: DVKVTQSSRYLVKRTGEKVFLECVQDMDHENMFWYRQDPGLGLRLIYFSYDVKMKEKGDIPEGYSVSREKKERFSLILESASTNQTSMYLCASSLLGGEQFFGPGTRLTVL.

The chain has TRBV10-3 and TRBJ1-1; no clear D. V was clipped by 7 bases and J by 1 base, with 16 bases between them. Germline loops: CDR1 ENHRY, CDR2 SYGVKD. The CDR3 runs to 15 residues. As DNA, the CDR3 is TGTGCCATCAACCAATTAGGACCCTCGAACACTGAAGCTTTCTTT. Its translation: CAINQLGPSNTEAFF.

In its sample, this clonotype was seen a few times. The chain joins TRBV7-8 to TRBJ2-3; 7 bases are shared with TRBD1. V shed 3 bases and J 0 bases; nucleotides not matched to a gene: 3. Germline-derived CDR1 and CDR2 are SGHVS and FQNEAQ. The length of the CDR3 is 15 residues. This CDR3 reads CASSLRTGSTDTQYF. CDR3 DNA: TGTGCCAGCAGCTTGAGGACAGGTAGCACAGATACGCAGTATTTT.

This clonotype was detected a few times. The chain uses TRBV7-2 and TRBJ2-3, with 14 nucleotides matching TRBD2. The CDR3 is made up of 17 amino acids. Trimming at V came to 5 bases and at J to 6 bases, leaving 10 bases not matched to a gene. The germline V gene encodes CDR1 SGHTA and CDR2 FQGNSA. The CDR3 region has the DNA TGTGCCAGCAGCCCGGGGACTAGCGGGGGAGTAGGGGATACGCAGTATTTT. Amino acids: CASSPGTSGGVGDTQYF.

V gene TRBV9 combines with J gene TRBJ2-1; 7 bases align to TRBD1. The V gene's germline CDR1 is SGDLS and CDR2 YYNGEE. This CDR3 spans 15 amino acids. Trimming at V came to 2 bases and at J to 0 bases, leaving 2 bases not matched to a gene. The DNA of the CDR3 is TGTGCCAGCAGCGTTGGGGACAGCTCCTACAATGAGCAGTTCTTC. Translation gives CASSVGDSSYNEQFF.

Points on this clonotype: The junction differs from germline at one of its ends, possibly a read error. The chain combines TRBV7-9 with TRBJ2-3, with 9 bases identical to TRBD2. The CDR3 runs to 17 residues. CDR1 is SEHNR, CDR2 FQNEAQ, per germline (reference sequence). The CDR3 loop is CAGSRDPGLAGADTQYF. CDR3 sequence (DNA): TGTGCCGGCAGTCGAGACCCGGGACTAGCCGGCGCAGATACGCAGTATTTT. Variable domain in full (rest from reference TRBV7-9 and TRBJ2-3): DTGVSQNPRHKITKRGQNVTFRCDPISEHNRLYWYRQTLGQGPEFLTYFQNEAQLEKSRLLSDRFSAERPKGSFSTLEIQRTEQGDSAMYLCAGSRDPGLAGADTQYFGPGTRLTVL.

This sequence joins TRBV29-1 and TRBJ2-5; D is possibly TRBD2 (5 bases). Germline loops: CDR1 SQVTM, CDR2 ANQGSEA. CDR3 length: 12 residues. V was trimmed by 1 base and J by 2 bases, leaving 5 bases between them. The CDR3 DNA reads as TGCAGCGTTGAAGGGGAGCAAGAGACCCAGTACTTC. Protein sequence: CSVEGEQETQYF.

This clonotype was seen many times. The V call is TRBV7-2, the J call TRBJ2-1; 9 bases map to TRBD2. CDR3 length: 16 residues. The germline V gene encodes CDR1 SGHTA and CDR2 FQGNSA. Losses at the gene ends were 4 bases for V and 5 bases for J; bases not matched to a gene: 9. CDR3 in amino acids: CASSSWAGGLDNEQFF. Here the CDR3 DNA reads TGTGCCAGCAGCTCGTGGGCGGGGGGGCTCGACAATGAGCAGTTCTTC.

This clonotype showed up many times. This chain uses TRBV29-1 with TRBJ2-2; 10 bases map to TRBD2. The trim removed 5 bases at V and 2 bases at J, leaving 2 bases unmatched. Germline V CDR1 and CDR2: SQVTM, ANQGSEA. The CDR3 sequence is 14 residues long. The CDR3 loop is CSVRTSGNTGELFF. The CDR3 bases are TGCAGCGTTCGGACTAGCGGAAACACCGGGGAGCTGTTTTTT.

This clonotype came up many times. The chain joins TRBV20-1 to TRBJ2-7; TRBD1 agrees at 7 bases. Germline V lookup: CDR1 DFQATT, CDR2 SNEGSKA (reference sequence). After removal of 3 bases from V and 3 bases from J, the junction contained 2 bases not matched to a gene. This CDR3 comprises 12 residues. CDR3 protein: CSASAGGYEQYF. The CDR3 coding sequence is TGCAGTGCTAGTGCAGGGGGCTACGAGCAGTACTTC.

V is TRBV2 and J is TRBJ2-7; D tentatively fits TRBD1 or TRBD2 (5 bases each). The CDR3 is 13 amino acids. CDR1 SNHLY and CDR2 FYNNEI come from the germline V gene. V dropped 10 bases and J dropped 0 bases, with 13 bases sitting between them. The CDR3 nucleotides are TGTGCCACCTCGGGGCGGTACTCCTACGAGCAGTACTTC. It yields the protein CATSGRYSYEQYF.

The rearrangement links TRBV6-5 to TRBJ2-1; TRBD2 is a possible D gene (6 bases). CDR1 and CDR2 from the germline V gene are MNHEY and SVGAGI. CDR3 length: 14 residues. V dropped 2 bases and J dropped 7 bases, with 12 bases sitting between them. This CDR3 reads CASSYPGSWNEQFF. In DNA, the CDR3 is TGTGCCAGCAGTTACCCCGGGAGCTGGAATGAGCAGTTCTTC.

Of note for this clonotype: This may be a read error, as it is one base from a much larger clone. The chain combines TRBV27 with TRBJ2-2; D may match TRBD1 or TRBD2 (6 bases each). Germline lookup yields CDR1 MNHEY and CDR2 SMNVEV (reference sequence). The CDR3 sequence is 14 residues long. The CDR3: CASSRQENTGGLFF. DNA for the CDR3: TGTGCCAGCAGTCGACAGGAGAACACCGGGGGGCTGTTTTTT.